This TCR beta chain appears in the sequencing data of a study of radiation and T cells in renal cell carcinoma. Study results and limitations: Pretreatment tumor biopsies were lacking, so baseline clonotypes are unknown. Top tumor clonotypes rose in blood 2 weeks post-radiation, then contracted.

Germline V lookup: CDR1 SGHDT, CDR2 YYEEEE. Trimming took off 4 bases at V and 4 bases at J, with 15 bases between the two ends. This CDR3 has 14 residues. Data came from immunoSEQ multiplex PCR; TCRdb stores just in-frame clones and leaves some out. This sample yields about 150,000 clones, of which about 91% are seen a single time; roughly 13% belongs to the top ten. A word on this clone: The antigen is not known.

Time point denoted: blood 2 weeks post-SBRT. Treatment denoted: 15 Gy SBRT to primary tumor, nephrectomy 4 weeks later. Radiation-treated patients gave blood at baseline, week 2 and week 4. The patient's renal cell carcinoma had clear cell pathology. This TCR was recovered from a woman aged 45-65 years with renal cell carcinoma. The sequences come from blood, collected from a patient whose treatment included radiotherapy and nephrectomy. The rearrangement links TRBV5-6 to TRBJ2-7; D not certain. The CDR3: CASSVRRGNYEQYF. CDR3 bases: TGTGCCAGCAGCGTACGACGCGGTAATTACGAGCAGTACTTC.